This T cell receptor beta chain was identified during a study of cytomegalovirus exposure and HLA in healthy donors. Study-wide results and limits: In vitro checks showed that a few CMV-associated chains really do target CMV antigens. Likely technical artifact: a cluster of highly shared sequence variants. Reportedly, a later analysis found an Asian-associated ancestry cluster had fewer N-insertions than the approximately 640-donor mean.

13 Jbeta primers and 60 Vbeta primers were used for the PCR. TCRdb keeps only in-frame clones here, not all; method: immunoSEQ multiplex PCR. The table includes under 200,000 clones, 68% detected once. The germline CDR1 and CDR2 sequences are MGHRA and YSYEKL. This CDR3 contains 14 residues. Comments on this clone: The antigen remains undetermined.

The sequence derives from a man between 45 and 60 years old in good health and CMV-seronegative. This sequence joins TRBV4-1 and TRBJ2-5, with D possibly TRBD1 on 5 matching bases. The end of the DNA is better explained by TRBJ2-7, so the J call may be wrong. Sequenced sample: PBMCs. The CDR3 DNA is TGCGCCAGCAGCCAAGCAGGGATCACCTACGAGCAGTACTTC. It encodes CASSQAGITYEQYF.